This section outlines one T cell receptor (beta chain) sequence together with its context. Its target is not known. This CDR3 spans 21 amino acids. Germline CDR1 reads SGHVS; CDR2 reads FQNEAQ. The V end lost 10 bases, the J end lost 2 bases, and 37 bases lay between the germline ends. The sample originates from a study of T cell responses to AZD1222 COVID-19 vaccine. General study points: Increases in Spike-specific TCR breadth and depth were seen after two AZD1222 doses. Clonal diversity was possibly underestimated, and white British individuals and females predominated among donors.

The protocol was immunoSEQ multiplex PCR, while the TCRdb copy is restricted to in-frame clones and leaves out a portion. The data show over 75,000 clones, around 86% seen once. Source: peripheral blood, taken on day 0 of AZD1222 vaccination. This clonotype originated in an adult in good health. This sequence joins TRBV7-8 and TRBJ2-3; either TRBD1 or TRBD2 may supply D (5 bases each). The CDR3 DNA sequence: TGTGCCATCACCATTTTACCGGGTCCCAATATTCGGGGACGTACCACAGATACGCAGTATTTT. This codes for CAITILPGPNIRGRTTDTQYF.